These T cell receptor beta chains were read from a single sample in a study of blood T cell repertoires in COVID-19. Libraries were prepared by immunoSEQ multiplex PCR; TCRdb keeps only in-frame clonotypes and omits some of them. The sample lists more than 45,000 clones; 85% to 90% were seen once. The sample taken for sequencing was peripheral blood. The receptors stem from a man between 60 and 70 years old with acute or convalescent COVID-19. Both conserved end residues are part of each CDR3.

TRBJ2-1	TRBV6-6	CASSSGQGGQFF
TRBJ2-3	TRBV7-3	CASSLPGATDTQYF
TRBJ1-2	TRBV10-3	CAIGQNYGYTF
TRBJ2-1	TRBV3-1/TRBV3-2	CASSQDSGGHRGMFF
TRBJ2-5	TRBV4-1	CASSPGTSGRENQETQYF
TRBJ2-1	TRBV7-2	CASSSRTSGDEQFF
TRBJ1-5	TRBV15	CATSRASSSNQPQHF
TRBJ1-6	TRBV7-6	CASSLAEGSNSPLHF
TRBJ2-7	TRBV30	CAWETSGRAPRYF
TRBJ1-3	TRBV7-2	CASSLAFSSGNTIYF
TRBJ2-1	TRBV3-1/TRBV3-2	CASSQEGLKAYNEQFF
TRBJ2-5	TRBV11-3	CASSLGGGETQYF
TRBJ1-1	TRBV5-1	CASSYPGGVNTEAFF
TRBJ2-2	TRBV7-8	CASSFLHSGDTGELFF
TRBJ2-7	TRBV28	CATTGTAKGYEQYF
TRBJ2-7	TRBV28	CASSLDTVFAQYF
TRBJ2-4	TRBV7-9	CASSFSVGLSDIQYF
TRBJ1-1	TRBV6-5	CASYRAKGHTEAFF
TRBJ2-2	TRBV19	CASSMTANTGELFF
TRBJ2-1	TRBV13	CASSFIVTSGYNEQFF
TRBJ2-1	TRBV5-4	CASSEGLAGPLREQFF
TRBJ1-2	TRBV5-6	CASSRTEYYGYTF
TRBJ1-6	TRBV19	CASSVLPGQGDSPLHF
TRBJ2-3	TRBV7-6	CASSPDIRDTQYF
TRBJ2-7	TRBV7-3	CASSSGTSGRWMDEQYF
TRBJ2-7	TRBV28	CASRFGAGITPYEQYF
TRBJ2-7	TRBV3-1/TRBV3-2	CASSQRTGGGEQYF
TRBJ2-4	TRBV14	CASSQETPWAAKNIQYF
TRBJ2-7	TRBV4-1	CASSQGLAERGEQYF
TRBJ1-1	TRBV27	CASSLASGTGGLRNTEAFF
TRBJ2-7	TRBV12-3/TRBV12-4	CASSPDTYEQYF
TRBJ2-3	TRBV18	CASSPRSPGQRTTDTQYF
TRBJ2-7	TRBV11-1	CASSSDYYEQYF
TRBJ2-1	TRBV27	CASSTNRDRELLSSYNEQFF
TRBJ1-1	TRBV19	CASSIRGRNTEAFF
TRBJ1-1	TRBV5-4	CASSLVGGEAFF
TRBJ1-4	TRBV7-2	CASSLPLRGPKDEKLFF
TRBJ2-1	TRBV28	CASSLRAGTSPYNEQFF
TRBJ2-1	TRBV19	CASSPRTVNPHNEQFF
TRBJ2-1	TRBV21-1	CASSNLMPTSGFYNEQFF
TRBJ2-5	TRBV12-3/TRBV12-4	CASRGGETQYF
TRBJ1-5	TRBV30	CAWSVYPAGDQPQHF
TRBJ2-1	TRBV7-2	CASSLTGTYNEQFF
TRBJ1-3	TRBV14	CASSGQYSGNTIYF
TRBJ1-1	TRBV19	CASSPPPIPGQKNTEAFF
TRBJ1-5	TRBV24-1	CATSDTGYGNQPQHF
TRBJ2-7	TRBV9	CASSRMTQMDEQYF
TRBJ1-2	TRBV13	CASSLGRRKNYGYTF
TRBJ1-5	TRBV10-3	CAISADRADNQPQHF
TRBJ2-7	TRBV6-5	CASSPSRTGYEQYF
TRBJ2-1	TRBV4-3	CASSQELAGTYNEQFF